This TCR beta chain was identified in a study of vaccination and CD4 T cells after COVID-19. Oncomine TCR Beta short-read sequencing was applied to DNA from cultured CD4+ T cells. One entry per CDR3 protein results from TCRdb running MiXCR on the PCR reads. The table shows thousands of distinct CDR3 sequences, with roughly half occurring only once. Broader study findings: Spike mono-reactivity held for 304 of 307 vaccine-specific clones in convalescent patients. Reactive clone data from convalescent patients indicated a median of about 90% appearing only post-vaccination.

V shed 3 bases, J shed 5 bases, and the junction held 14 bases outside the gene matches. The CDR3 is 17 residues long. This clonotype came up once. Its antigen is undetermined. Treatment denoted: approximately 10-day PBMC culture with coronavirus spike peptide pools or control peptides (ViraFEST assay). Two million PBMCs per well were cultured with 7.5 to 10 IU/ml IL-2 and about 10 ug/ml peptide pools. This sequence originates from a human donor who had recovered from COVID-19. The chain uses TRBV12-3 or TRBV12-4 and TRBJ2-5; 8 bases are a match to TRBD1. Specimen: CD4+ T cells from blood, cultured in vitro. CDR3 DNA: TGTGCCAGCAGTTTCAGGACGACGACAGGGGTGGGCGAGACCCAGTACTTC. Translating it yields CASSFRTTTGVGETQYF.